The sequence of this TCR beta chain was determined in a study of blood T cell repertoires in COVID-19. Overall study context: T cells, B-cell-depleted T cells, or PBMCs provided the cDNA or gDNA that served as material.

Original data processing: The assay estimated nucleated cells by amplifying reference gene primers. Using immunoSEQ multiplex PCR, the repertoire was profiled, and TCRdb retains in-frame clones only, with some absent. V, J and clone size are those of that table, while D and trimming were read from the DNA. The sample has fewer than 250,000 clones; 88% are singletons. The germline V gene has CDR1 SEHNR and CDR2 FQNEAQ (reference sequence). The CDR3 covers 16 residues. J was trimmed by 1 base and V by 5 bases; bases with no gene match: 7. The TCR was taken from a woman aged 55-69 years with acute or convalescent COVID-19. This chain connects TRBV7-9 to TRBJ2-5, with 10 positions matching TRBD2. The specimen sequenced was peripheral blood. CDR3 loop: CASSLASGGLQETQYF. CDR3 bases: TGTGCCAGCAGCCTTGCTAGCGGGGGCCTCCAAGAGACCCAGTACTTC.